A single sample is the source of the 32 T cell receptor beta chains below, sequenced in a study of cytomegalovirus exposure and HLA in healthy donors. Researchers ran the PCR with 60 Vbeta and 13 Jbeta primers. Sequencing used immunoSEQ multiplex PCR; TCRdb keeps in-frame clones, though not all of them. The sample carries tens of thousands of clones, around four fifths recorded once. Sequenced input: PBMCs. These receptors were collected from a male donor in good health and CMV-seronegative.

This sequence joins TRBV11-2 and TRBJ1-5; 7 nucleotides match TRBD1. With 1 base clipped from V and 5 bases from J, the junction kept 5 bases outside the gene matches. The CDR3 contains 15 residues. From germline, CDR1 is SGHAT and CDR2 FQNNGV. The CDR3 here is CASSLVATGHQPQHF. CDR3 DNA sequence: TGTGCCAGCAGCTTAGTGGCGACAGGGCATCAGCCCCAGCATTTT. Full variable domain (rest looked up from reference TRBV11-2 and TRBJ1-5): EAGVAQSPRYKIIEKRQSVAFWCNPISGHATLYWYQQILGQGPKLLIQFQNNGVVDDSQLPKDRFSAERLKGVDSTLKIQPAKLEDSAVYLCASSLVATGHQPQHFGDGTRLSIL.

The sample holds a few counts of this clone. This chain joins TRBV27 and TRBJ2-1; 9 nucleotides match TRBD2. CDR3 length: 16 residues. The germline V gene encodes CDR1 MNHEY and CDR2 SMNVEV (reference sequence). The V and J ends lost 6 bases and 6 bases, in that order; junction bases with no gene match: 12. The CDR3 DNA is TGTGCCAGCAGACAGAGAGGAGCGGGAGGAGGCAATGAGCAGTTCTTC. It codes for CASRQRGAGGGNEQFF.

The CDR3 nucleotides read TGTGCCAGCAGCCAACGCACGGTCGCAGGAACCGAGCAGTACTTC. Translation gives CASSQRTVAGTEQYF. The chain employs TRBV27 and TRBJ2-5; unclear D gene. The end of the DNA fits TRBJ2-7 better, so the J call may be wrong. This CDR3 has 15 residues. Germline assignment: CDR1 MNHEY and CDR2 SMNVEV (reference sequence).

The chain uses TRBV11-2 and TRBJ2-2; D is unresolved. Trimming pared 5 bases from V and 3 bases from J, leaving 10 bases between. CDR1 SGHAT and CDR2 FQNNGV come from the germline V gene. This CDR3 region has 14 residues. The CDR3 sequence: CASSLLSYTGELFF. The CDR3 DNA reads TGTGCCAGCAGCCTCTTATCGTACACCGGGGAGCTGTTTTTT.

This rearrangement joins TRBV28 to TRBJ2-3; D unresolved. This CDR3 spans 12 amino acids. The germline V gene has CDR1 MDHEN and CDR2 SYDVKM. V was clipped by 2 bases and J by 5 bases, with 5 bases between them. The CDR3 region has the DNA TGTGCCAGCAGTTTAACGGGAGATACGCAGTATTTT. Its translation is CASSLTGDTQYF.

The J gene is TRBJ2-7, the V gene TRBV2, with a possible D match to TRBD2 (7 bases). The CDR3 has 11 amino acids. Germline V lookup: CDR1 SNHLY, CDR2 FYNNEI. The V and J ends lost 11 bases and 6 bases respectively, with 14 bases between them. The CDR3 loop is CAGGQRGEQYF. Here the CDR3 DNA reads TGTGCCGGCGGACAGCGGGGCGAGCAGTACTTC. The entire variable domain, with the rest obtained from reference TRBV2 and TRBJ2-7, is as follows: EPEVTQTPSHQVTQMGQEVILRCVPISNHLYFYWYRQILGQKVEFLVSFYNNEISEKSEIFDDQFSVERPDGSNFTLKIRSTKLEDSAMYFCAGGQRGEQYFGPGTRLTVT.

The DNA for the CDR3 is TGTGCCAGCAGCCCTGGATTGTCAAGGACAGGGCGATTGAACACTGAAGCTTTCTTT. Translated: CASSPGLSRTGRLNTEAFF. The rearrangement links TRBV7-9 to TRBJ1-1; 8 bases align to TRBD1. With 5 bases clipped from V and 0 bases from J, the junction kept 17 bases outside the gene matches. This CDR3 comprises 19 residues. Germline V gene data show CDR1 as SEHNR and CDR2 as FQNEAQ (reference sequence).

V gene TRBV30 combines with J gene TRBJ2-3, with 9 bases aligning to TRBD2. CDR3 length: 14 amino acids. CDR1 GTSNPN and CDR2 SVGIG come from the germline V gene (reference sequence). After removal of 8 bases from V and 6 bases from J, the junction contained 12 bases not matched to a gene. This CDR3 reads CAGDRAGGSDTQYF. The DNA of the CDR3 is TGTGCCGGTGACCGAGCGGGGGGTTCCGATACGCAGTATTTT.

The sample holds a few counts of this clone. This sample includes further DNA sequences coding for the same CDR3. The V and J genes are TRBV11-2 and TRBJ1-4; tentatively, D is TRBD1 (6 bases). CDR1 and CDR2 (germline): SGHAT, FQNNGV. The V gene lost 3 bases and the J gene lost 7 bases, with 9 bases spanning the gap. CDR3 length: 13 amino acids. Written as DNA, the CDR3 is TGTGCCAGCAGCTTGGGGGCGGCTGAAAAACTGTTTTTT. The encoded protein is CASSLGAAEKLFF.

CDR3 amino acids: CATSTDRGHEQYF. Written as DNA, the CDR3 is TGTGCCACCAGCACAGACAGGGGCCACGAGCAGTACTTC. The rearrangement uses TRBV15 and TRBJ2-7; 8 bases agree with TRBD1. The CDR3 has 13 residues. Trimming at V came to 4 bases and at J to 5 bases, leaving 4 bases not matched to a gene. Germline CDR1 LNHNV, CDR2 YYDKDF (reference sequence).

This sequence joins TRBV28 and TRBJ1-6; D is perhaps TRBD1 (5 bases). Germline V gene sequence: CDR1 MDHEN, CDR2 SYDVKM. V was cut by 8 bases and J by 10 bases, with 15 bases left in between. This CDR3 is built from 13 residues. The CDR3 DNA follows: TGTGCCAGCCGTACAGGAGGAGGGTCACCCCTCCACTTT. This codes for CASRTGGGSPLHF. Looking up the rest from reference TRBV28 and TRBJ1-6 gives the full variable domain: DVKVTQSSRYLVKRTGEKVFLECVQDMDHENMFWYRQDPGLGLRLIYFSYDVKMKEKGDIPEGYSVSREKKERFSLILESASTNQTSMYLCASRTGGGSPLHFGNGTRLTVT.

CDR3 protein: CASSRRQGADTGELFF. The CDR3 nucleotides read TGTGCCAGCAGCCGTCGACAGGGGGCGGACACCGGGGAGCTGTTTTTT. V and J are TRBV7-8 and TRBJ2-2; 10 bases line up with TRBD1. The germline V gene encodes CDR1 SGHVS and CDR2 FQNEAQ. The CDR3 covers 16 residues. Trimming cost V 5 bases and J 3 bases; bases outside gene matches: 6.

The J gene is TRBJ1-2, the V gene TRBV19; D remains ambiguous. The CDR3 sequence is 15 residues long. Germline V CDR1 and CDR2: LNHDA, SQIVND (reference sequence). Trimming left V 2 bases short and J 4 bases short, with 14 bases between. The CDR3 protein is CASSITWEGSYGYTF. The CDR3 region has the DNA TGTGCCAGTAGTATAACTTGGGAGGGCAGCTATGGCTACACCTTC.

The chain couples TRBV28 to TRBJ1-3, with D possibly TRBD1 on 5 matching bases. Per the germline V gene, CDR1 is MDHEN and CDR2 is SYDVKM. The CDR3 runs 15 residues. Trimming removed 3 bases from V and 4 bases from J, with 13 bases in between. The DNA of the CDR3 is TGTGCCAGCAGTTTTAGACAGCGGGAAGGAAACACCATATATTTT. Its protein product is CASSFRQREGNTIYF. The complete variable domain, with remaining parts taken from reference TRBV28 and TRBJ1-3, reads DVKVTQSSRYLVKRTGEKVFLECVQDMDHENMFWYRQDPGLGLRLIYFSYDVKMKEKGDIPEGYSVSREKKERFSLILESASTNQTSMYLCASSFRQREGNTIYFGEGSWLTVV.

This clone was counted once. The V call is TRBV6-1, the J call TRBJ1-5; tentatively, D is TRBD1 (6 bases). The CDR3 loop spans 13 amino acids. Germline CDR1 and CDR2: MNHNS and SASEGT. V lost 6 bases to trimming and J lost 5 bases, with 11 bases between them. The CDR3 here is CASRTGFDQPQHF. The CDR3 nucleotides read TGTGCCAGCAGGACAGGTTTCGATCAGCCCCAGCATTTT.

This chain uses TRBV7-2 with TRBJ2-3, with TRBD1 as a possible D gene (5 bases). Trimming left V 4 bases short and J 0 bases short, with 20 bases between. The CDR3 covers 18 residues. CDR1 is SGHTA and CDR2 is FQGNSA in the germline V gene. The CDR3 region has the DNA TGTGCCAGCAGCTACCGATTGGGCAGGGTCAAAAGCACAGATACGCAGTATTTT. Encoded protein: CASSYRLGRVKSTDTQYF.

V and J are TRBV6-5 and TRBJ2-3; D uncertain. CDR1 MNHEY and CDR2 SVGAGI come from the germline V gene. V was pared by 0 bases and J by 0 bases, with 7 bases between. This CDR3 is built from 15 residues. The CDR3 nucleotides read TGTGCCAGCAGTTACTCGCGGCCAAGCACAGATACGCAGTATTTT. Protein: CASSYSRPSTDTQYF.

This chain links TRBV6-5 with TRBJ1-2; possible D gene TRBD1, 6 bases. Germline CDR1 reads MNHEY; CDR2 reads SVGAGI. The CDR3 has 13 residues. Trimming pared 6 bases from V and 4 bases from J, leaving 12 bases between. Here the CDR3 DNA reads TGTGCCAGCAGCAAAGACAGGATCTATGGCTACACCTTC. Protein sequence: CASSKDRIYGYTF.

Concerning this clone: Other nucleotide sequences in the sample specify the same CDR3. The chain has TRBV9 and TRBJ1-2; D is possibly TRBD1 (5 bases). Germline CDR1 is SGDLS and CDR2 is YYNGEE. CDR3 length: 13 residues. Trimming pared 2 bases from V and 3 bases from J, leaving 8 bases between. CDR3 coding DNA: TGTGCCAGCAGCGTGGGGGGTGACTATGGCTACACCTTC. This sequence encodes CASSVGGDYGYTF.

The V gene is TRBV15, the J gene TRBJ2-7; D gene ambiguous. This CDR3 comprises 14 residues. Germline CDR1 and CDR2: LNHNV and YYDKDF (reference sequence). Trimming took 1 base from V and 5 from J, leaving 12 bases between them. The CDR3 loop reads CATSRVSARHEQYF. The DNA of the CDR3 is TGTGCCACCAGCAGAGTGTCGGCCAGGCACGAGCAGTACTTC.

This clone has just a few counts. The chain couples TRBV9 to TRBJ2-1; TRBD1 is a possible D gene (7 bases). The CDR3 covers 15 residues. Trimming left V 0 bases short and J 4 bases short, with 11 bases between. The germline V gene has CDR1 SGDLS and CDR2 YYNGEE. The CDR3 protein is CASSVDQGGYNEQFF. The CDR3 DNA reads as TGTGCCAGCAGCGTAGATCAGGGGGGTTACAATGAGCAGTTCTTC.

This rearrangement joins TRBV25-1 to TRBJ1-3, with 10 bases lining up with TRBD1. Per the germline V gene, CDR1 is MGHDK and CDR2 is SYGVNS. V lost 4 bases, J lost 4 bases, and 4 bases stayed unmatched. This CDR3 region has 15 residues. Written as DNA, the CDR3 is TGTGCCAGCAGTGTGGGACAGGGGTCCGGAAACACCATATATTTT. Translating gives CASSVGQGSGNTIYF.

CDR3 bases: TGTGCCAGCAGGAAACTAGCGGGATTACGTACAGATACGCAGTATTTT. Translated: CASRKLAGLRTDTQYF. This chain joins TRBV27 and TRBJ2-3; 10 bases are a match to TRBD2. The CDR3 extends over 16 amino acids. J was trimmed by 3 bases and V by 6 bases; bases with no gene match: 9. In germline, CDR1 is MNHEY, CDR2 SMNVEV (reference sequence).

V and J are TRBV27 and TRBJ2-3; tentative D call: TRBD1 (6 bases). Germline CDR1 and CDR2: MNHEY and SMNVEV (reference sequence). The CDR3 covers 16 residues. V dropped 0 bases and J dropped 2 bases, with 12 bases sitting between them. The CDR3 nucleotides are TGTGCCAGCAGTTTATCGTTGGACAGTCTCACAGATACGCAGTATTTT. Amino acid sequence: CASSLSLDSLTDTQYF.

The rearrangement joins TRBV5-4 to TRBJ2-7, with a weak D call TRBD1 (5 bases). V lost 1 base to trimming and J lost 5 bases, with 16 bases between them. Germline-derived CDR1 and CDR2 are SGHNT and YYREEE (reference sequence). The length of the CDR3 is 15 residues. This CDR3 reads CASSLRSGHLDEQYF. The CDR3 DNA reads as TGTGCCAGCAGCTTGAGGTCAGGGCACTTGGACGAGCAGTACTTC.

The V and J genes are TRBV27 and TRBJ1-5, with 7 bases fitting TRBD1. CDR3 length: 16 residues. Germline assignment: CDR1 MNHEY and CDR2 SMNVEV (reference sequence). V dropped 3 bases and J dropped 6; count of bases not matched to a gene: 11. CDR3 loop: CASSLPRGRISQPQHF. The CDR3 DNA is TGTGCCAGCAGTTTGCCCAGGGGGAGGATTAGTCAGCCCCAGCATTTT.

The chain employs TRBV18 and TRBJ2-7; D is perhaps TRBD1 (7 bases). The germline gives CDR1 KGHSH, CDR2 LQKENI. The CDR3 has 14 residues. V lost 6 bases and J 7 bases, leaving 19 bases between the germline ends. DNA for the CDR3: TGTGCCAGCTCCCCCCAGGGGGGTTTAGGAGAGCAGTACTTC. Translating gives CASSPQGGLGEQYF. Full variable domain (outside the CDR3, taken from reference TRBV18 and TRBJ2-7): NAGVMQNPRHLVRRRGQEARLRCSPMKGHSHVYWYRQLPEEGLKFMVYLQKENIIDESGMPKERFSAEFPKEGPSILRIQQVVRGDSAAYFCASSPQGGLGEQYFGPGTRLTVT.

The chain joins TRBV30 to TRBJ2-1, with D perhaps TRBD2 (5 bases). Germline V lookup: CDR1 GTSNPN, CDR2 SVGIG (reference sequence). There are 15 residues in the CDR3. The V and J ends lost 3 bases and 3 bases respectively, with 15 bases between them. CDR3 region: CAWRSGLVGYNEQFF. The DNA of the CDR3 is TGTGCCTGGAGGAGTGGACTGGTGGGCTACAATGAGCAGTTCTTC.

The rearrangement joins TRBV7-3 to TRBJ1-3; D ambiguous. CDR3 length equals 18 residues. V was trimmed by 1 base and J by 0 bases, leaving 16 bases between them. Per germline, CDR1 SGHTA and CDR2 FQGTGA. The CDR3 bases are TGTGCCAGCAGCTTAATTCCGTCGGACTTAAACTCTGGAAACACCATATATTTT. Translation gives CASSLIPSDLNSGNTIYF.

This clone was observed a single time. The chain is built from TRBV5-1 and TRBJ1-1; D not resolved. The V gene's germline CDR1 is SGHRS and CDR2 YFSETQ. Trimming pared 0 bases from V and 0 bases from J, leaving 9 bases between. This CDR3 comprises 15 residues. The CDR3 loop reads CASSLGRLMNTEAFF. CDR3 bases: TGCGCCAGCAGCTTGGGCAGGCTAATGAACACTGAAGCTTTCTTT.

The rearrangement links TRBV6-1 to TRBJ1-2; D is unresolved. Trimming left V 3 bases short and J 10 bases short, with 21 bases between. Germline lookup yields CDR1 MNHNS and CDR2 SASEGT. This CDR3 is built from 15 residues. The CDR3 sequence is CASSDLMSQTRFYTF. Written as DNA, the CDR3 is TGTGCCAGCAGTGATTTAATGAGTCAGACAAGATTCTACACCTTC.

V is TRBV4-1 and J is TRBJ1-2, with D possibly matching TRBD1 (6 bases). This CDR3 contains 15 residues. V lost 1 base, J lost 2 bases, and 11 bases lay in between. Germline-derived CDR1 and CDR2 are MGHRA and YSYEKL. This CDR3 is CASSQAEDRNYGYTF. As DNA, the CDR3 is TGCGCCAGCAGCCAAGCTGAGGACAGAAACTATGGCTACACCTTC.